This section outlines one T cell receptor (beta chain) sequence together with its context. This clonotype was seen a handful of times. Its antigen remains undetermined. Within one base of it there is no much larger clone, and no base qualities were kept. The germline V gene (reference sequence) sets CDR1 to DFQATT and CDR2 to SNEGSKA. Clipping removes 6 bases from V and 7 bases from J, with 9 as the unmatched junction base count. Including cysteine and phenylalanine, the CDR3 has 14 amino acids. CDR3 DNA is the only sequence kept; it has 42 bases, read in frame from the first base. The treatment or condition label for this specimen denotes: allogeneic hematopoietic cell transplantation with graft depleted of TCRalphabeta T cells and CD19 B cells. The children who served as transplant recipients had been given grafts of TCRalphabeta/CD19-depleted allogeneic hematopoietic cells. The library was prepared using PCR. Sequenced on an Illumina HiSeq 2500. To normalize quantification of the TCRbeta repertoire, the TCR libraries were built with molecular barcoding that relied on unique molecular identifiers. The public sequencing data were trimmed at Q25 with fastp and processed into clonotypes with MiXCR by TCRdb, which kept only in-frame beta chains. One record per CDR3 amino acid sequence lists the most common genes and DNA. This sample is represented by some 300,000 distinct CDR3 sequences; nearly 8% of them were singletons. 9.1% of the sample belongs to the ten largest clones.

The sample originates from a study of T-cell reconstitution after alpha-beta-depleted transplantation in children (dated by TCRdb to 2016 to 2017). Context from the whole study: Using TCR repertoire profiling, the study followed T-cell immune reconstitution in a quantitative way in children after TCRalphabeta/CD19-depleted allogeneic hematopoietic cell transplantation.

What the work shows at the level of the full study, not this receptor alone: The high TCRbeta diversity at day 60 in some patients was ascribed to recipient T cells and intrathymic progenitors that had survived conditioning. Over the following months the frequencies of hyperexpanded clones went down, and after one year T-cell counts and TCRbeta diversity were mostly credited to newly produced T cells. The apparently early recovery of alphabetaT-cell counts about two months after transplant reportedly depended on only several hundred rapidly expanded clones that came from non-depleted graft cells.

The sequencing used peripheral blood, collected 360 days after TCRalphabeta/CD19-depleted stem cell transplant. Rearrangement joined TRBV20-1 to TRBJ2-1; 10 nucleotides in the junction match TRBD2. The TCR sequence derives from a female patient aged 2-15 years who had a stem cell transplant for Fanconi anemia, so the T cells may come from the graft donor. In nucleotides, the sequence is TGCAGTGCAAGCGGAGCGGGGGGGCAAAATGAGCAGTTCTTC. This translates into CSASGAGGQNEQFF.